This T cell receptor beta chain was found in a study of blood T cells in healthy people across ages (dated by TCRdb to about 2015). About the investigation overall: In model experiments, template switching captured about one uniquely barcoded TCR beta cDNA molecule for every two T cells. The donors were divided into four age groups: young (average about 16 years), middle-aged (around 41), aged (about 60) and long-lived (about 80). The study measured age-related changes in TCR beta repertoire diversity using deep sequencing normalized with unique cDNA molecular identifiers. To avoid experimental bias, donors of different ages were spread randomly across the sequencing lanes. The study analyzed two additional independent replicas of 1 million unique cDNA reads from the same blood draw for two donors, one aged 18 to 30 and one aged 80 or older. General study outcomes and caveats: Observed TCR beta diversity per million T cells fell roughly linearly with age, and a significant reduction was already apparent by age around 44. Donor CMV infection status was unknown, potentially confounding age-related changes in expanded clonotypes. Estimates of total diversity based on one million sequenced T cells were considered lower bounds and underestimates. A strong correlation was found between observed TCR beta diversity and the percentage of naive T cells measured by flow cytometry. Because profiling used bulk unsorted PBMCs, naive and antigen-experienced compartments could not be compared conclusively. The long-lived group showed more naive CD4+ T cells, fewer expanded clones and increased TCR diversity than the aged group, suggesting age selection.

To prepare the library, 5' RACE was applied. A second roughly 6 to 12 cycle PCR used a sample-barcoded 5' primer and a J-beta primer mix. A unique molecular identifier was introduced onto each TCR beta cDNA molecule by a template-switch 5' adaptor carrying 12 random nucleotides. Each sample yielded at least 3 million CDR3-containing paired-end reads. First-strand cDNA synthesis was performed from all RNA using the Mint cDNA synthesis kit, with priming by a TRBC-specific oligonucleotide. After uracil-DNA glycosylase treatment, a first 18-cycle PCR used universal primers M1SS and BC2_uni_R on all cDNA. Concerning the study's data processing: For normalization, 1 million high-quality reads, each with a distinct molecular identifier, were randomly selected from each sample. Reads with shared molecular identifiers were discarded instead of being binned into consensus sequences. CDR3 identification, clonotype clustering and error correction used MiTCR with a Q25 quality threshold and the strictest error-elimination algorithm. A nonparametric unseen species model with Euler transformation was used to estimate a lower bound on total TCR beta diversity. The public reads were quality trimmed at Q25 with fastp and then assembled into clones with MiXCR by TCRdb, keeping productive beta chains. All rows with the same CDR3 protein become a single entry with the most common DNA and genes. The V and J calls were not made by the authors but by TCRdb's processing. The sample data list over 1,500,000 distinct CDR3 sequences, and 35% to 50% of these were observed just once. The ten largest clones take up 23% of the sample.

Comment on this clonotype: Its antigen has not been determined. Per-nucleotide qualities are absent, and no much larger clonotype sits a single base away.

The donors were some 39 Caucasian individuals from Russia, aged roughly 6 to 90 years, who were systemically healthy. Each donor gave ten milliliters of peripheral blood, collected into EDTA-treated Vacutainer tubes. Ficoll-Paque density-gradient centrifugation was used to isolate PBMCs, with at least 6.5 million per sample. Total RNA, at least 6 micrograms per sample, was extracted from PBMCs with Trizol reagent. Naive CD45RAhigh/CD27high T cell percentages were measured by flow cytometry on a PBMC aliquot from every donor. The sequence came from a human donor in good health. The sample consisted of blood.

Here the CDR3 is given as CASGSSSGQQPQHF. The nucleotide sequence reads TGTGCTAGTGGTTCCTCCTCAGGGCAACAGCCCCAGCATTTT. Recombination connected TRBV12-5 to TRBJ1-5; the best D guess is TRBD1, with 5 bases matching. Cut back by 4 bases and 7 bases, the V and J ends lie 14 bases apart. Based on the germline V gene, the CDR1 and CDR2 sequences are LGHNT and FRNRAP. Taken from cysteine to phenylalanine, the CDR3 has 14 residues. Only the CDR3 part of the read is kept: 42 bases, read in frame from the first base. The full variable domain, with segments outside the CDR3 supplied by the reference TRBV12-5 and TRBJ1-5 proteins, appears as DARVTQTPRHKVTEMGQEVTMRCQPILGHNTVFWYRQTMMQGLELLAYFRNRAPLDDSGMPKDRFSAEMPDATLATLKIQPSEPRDSAVYFCASGSSSGQQPQHFGDGTRLSIL.